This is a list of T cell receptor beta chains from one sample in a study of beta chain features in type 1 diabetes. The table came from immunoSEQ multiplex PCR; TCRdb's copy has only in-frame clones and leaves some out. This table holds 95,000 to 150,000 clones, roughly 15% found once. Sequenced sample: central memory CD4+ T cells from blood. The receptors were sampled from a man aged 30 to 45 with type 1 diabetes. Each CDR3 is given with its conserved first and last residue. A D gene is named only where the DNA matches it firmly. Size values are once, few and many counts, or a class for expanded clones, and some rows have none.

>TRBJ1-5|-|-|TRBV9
TGTGCCAGCAGCGTAGAGGATAGCAATCAGCCCCAGCATTTT
CASSVEDSNQPQHF
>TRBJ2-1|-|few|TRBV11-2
TGTGCCAGCAGCTTAGTTGGGAATGAGCAGTTCTTC
CASSLVGNEQFF
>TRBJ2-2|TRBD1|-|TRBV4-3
TGCGCCAGCAGCCCCGACAGGGGGAACACCGGGGAGCTGTTTTTT
CASSPDRGNTGELFF
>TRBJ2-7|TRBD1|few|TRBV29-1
TGCAGCGTGACAGGGGGCTACGAGCAGTACTTC
CSVTGGYEQYF
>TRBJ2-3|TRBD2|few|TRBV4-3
TGCGCCAGCAGCCAATTTCAAGCGGGGGGAGCAGATACGCAGTATTTT
CASSQFQAGGADTQYF
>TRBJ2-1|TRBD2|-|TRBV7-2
TGTGCCAGCAGCTCGCTAGTGCTAGCGGGGAATGAGCAGTTCTTC
CASSSLVLAGNEQFF
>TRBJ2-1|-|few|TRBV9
TGTGCCAGCAGCGTAGACTCGAGGGCCGAGTACAATGAGCAGTTCTTC
CASSVDSRAEYNEQFF
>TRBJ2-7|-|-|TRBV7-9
TGTGCCAGCAGCTTAGCACAACCTCCGGCCTACGAGCAGTACTTC
CASSLAQPPAYEQYF
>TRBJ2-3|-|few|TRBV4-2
TGTGCCAGCAGCCAAACCGACCGAAACGTAGATACGCAGTATTTT
CASSQTDRNVDTQYF
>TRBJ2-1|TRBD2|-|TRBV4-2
TGTGCCAGCAGCGATACTAGCGGGGGGGCGTATAATGAGCAGTTCTTC
CASSDTSGGAYNEQFF
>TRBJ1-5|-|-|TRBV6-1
TGTGCCAGCAGTGACACAGGACGTCAGCCCCAGCATTTT
CASSDTGRQPQHF
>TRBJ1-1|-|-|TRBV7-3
TGTGCCAGCAGCTTAAACCCCCGATCCACTGAAGCTTTCTTT
CASSLNPRSTEAFF
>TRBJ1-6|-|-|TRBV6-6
TGTGCCAGCAGTTATTTCCAGGGTAATTCACCCCTCCACTTT
CASSYFQGNSPLHF
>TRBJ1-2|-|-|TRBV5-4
TGTGCCAGCAGTAAAAAGGACGGAAATTATGGCTACACCTTC
CASSKKDGNYGYTF
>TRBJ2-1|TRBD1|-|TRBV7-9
TGTGCCAGCAGCGAGGGGACAGGGGTATACAATGAGCAGTTCTTC
CASSEGTGVYNEQFF
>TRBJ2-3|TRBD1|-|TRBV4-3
TGCGCCAGCAGCCAAGAATCGGACAGGTTAAGGGCAGATACGCAGTATTTT
CASSQESDRLRADTQYF
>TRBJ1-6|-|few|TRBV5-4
TGCGCCAGCAGCCAAGAGGGGAGGGGATCACCCCTCCACTTT
CASSQEGRGSPLHF
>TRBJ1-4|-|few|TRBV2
TGTGCCAGCAGTGAGCAGGGTCGGAATGAAAAACTGTTTTTT
CASSEQGRNEKLFF
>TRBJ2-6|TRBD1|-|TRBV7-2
TGTGCCAGCAGGCCGCCAGGGGGCAGGGCCAACGTCCTGACTTTC
CASRPPGGRANVLTF
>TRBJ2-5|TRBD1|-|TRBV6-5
TGTGCCAGCAGCGACACAGGGGGCCGGCAGACCCAGTACTTC
CASSDTGGRQTQYF
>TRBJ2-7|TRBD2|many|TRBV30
TGTGCCTGGAGTGCAACCTGGGGAGCGGGGGCCACCTACGAGCAGTACTTC
CAWSATWGAGATYEQYF
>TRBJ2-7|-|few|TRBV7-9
TGTGCCAGCAGCTTAAGCTCCTACGAGCAGTACTTC
CASSLSSYEQYF
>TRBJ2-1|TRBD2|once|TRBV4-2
TGTGCCAGCAGACCGCCCGGGGGGACTGACAATGAGCAGTTCTTC
CASRPPGGTDNEQFF
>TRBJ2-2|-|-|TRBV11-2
TGTGCCAGCAGCTTAGCGTCGGCTCAACACACCGGGGAGCTGTTTTTT
CASSLASAQHTGELFF
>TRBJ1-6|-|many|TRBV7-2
TGTGCCAGCAGCATGGGAGGCTCACCCCTCCACTTT
CASSMGGSPLHF
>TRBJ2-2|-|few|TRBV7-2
TGTGCCAGCAGCTTAGCCCTCAAGAGCGGCTACGGGGAGCTGTTTTTT
CASSLALKSGYGELFF
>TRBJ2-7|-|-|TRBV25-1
TGTGCCAGCAGTGAAGTTTACGAGCAGTACTTC
CASSEVYEQYF
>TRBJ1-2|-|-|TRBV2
TGTGCCAGCAGTGAAGCGCTTACAGCCCTCTCTGTCTTC
CASSEALTALSVF
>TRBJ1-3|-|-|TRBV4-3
TGCGCCAGCAGCCGGAATAGGGCTAAAACTGGAAACACCATATATTTT
CASSRNRAKTGNTIYF
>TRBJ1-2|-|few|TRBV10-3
TGTGCCATCAGTGAGAACTATGGCTACACCTTC
CAISENYGYTF
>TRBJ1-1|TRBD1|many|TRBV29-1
TGCAGCGGATCTAAAACCGGGACAGGGAACACTGAAGCTTTCTTT
CSGSKTGTGNTEAFF
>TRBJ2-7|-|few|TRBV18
TGTGCCAGCTCACCTGGACAGAGCTCCTACGAGCAGTACTTC
CASSPGQSSYEQYF
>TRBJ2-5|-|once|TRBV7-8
TGTGCCAGCAGCCTGATCACGGAGACCCAGTACTTC
CASSLITETQYF